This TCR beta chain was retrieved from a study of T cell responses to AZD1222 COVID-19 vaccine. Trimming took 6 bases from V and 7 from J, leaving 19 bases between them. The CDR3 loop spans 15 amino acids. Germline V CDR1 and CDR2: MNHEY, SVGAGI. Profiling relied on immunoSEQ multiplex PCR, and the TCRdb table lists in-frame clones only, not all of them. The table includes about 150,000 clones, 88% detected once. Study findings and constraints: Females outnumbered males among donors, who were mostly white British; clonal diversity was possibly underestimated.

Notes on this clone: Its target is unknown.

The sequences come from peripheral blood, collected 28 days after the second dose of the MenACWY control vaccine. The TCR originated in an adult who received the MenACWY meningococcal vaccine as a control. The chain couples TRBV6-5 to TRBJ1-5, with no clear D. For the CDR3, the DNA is TGTGCCAGCAGCTTACGGGCAGTCGGTATCCAGCCCCAGCATTTT. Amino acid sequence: CASSLRAVGIQPQHF.